This TCR beta chain was obtained from a study of beta chain features in type 1 diabetes (dated by TCRdb to the late 2010s). Regarding the research as a whole: Mean age, gender distribution, total cell number and subset yield were not different between patients and healthy donors. The study compared TCRB repertoires of sorted circulating CD4+ T cell subsets between recently diagnosed type 1 diabetes patients and matched healthy donors. Regulatory and stem cell-like memory subsets were isolated from only 8 patients and roughly 8 healthy donors, whereas naive and central memory subsets came from all 30 or so donors. A total of roughly 100 million sorted cells were examined across all samples, and the number of cells per subset was strongly correlated with RNA yield. Study-wide conclusions, independent of this receptor: Only small numbers of individuals were included in the HLA sub-analyses, which left unresolved whether HLA type had any influence on TCRB rearrangement. In all four CD4+ subsets, TCRB CDR3 length was moderately but significantly shorter in type 1 diabetes patients. Naive, central memory and regulatory TCRB repertoires appeared to be more alike among patients than among healthy donors. Patients with type 1 diabetes made fewer insertions and deleted more nucleotides at VDJ recombination sites, implying thymic rearrangement abnormalities. PCR may preferentially amplify shorter templates, but because patient and control samples were amplified and corrected together, any resulting skew would affect both groups equally. Because cDNA was sequenced instead of genomic DNA, activated cells with high expression could be over-represented, although the groups did not differ in activation or CD3 levels.

Each donor gave one peripheral blood draw, roughly 120 mL on average, collected into heparinised tubes. A BD FACSAria II was used to sort naive, central memory, regulatory and stem cell-like memory CD4+ T cells with a panel that included CD45RO, CCR7, CD25, CD127, CD95 and CD27. All sorted populations exceeded 95% purity. PBMCs were isolated right away by Lymphoprep density gradient centrifugation and were stained directly, without culture. So that batch effects would be minimized, each experiment stained and sorted samples in pairs, pairing one healthy donor with one patient. V is shortened by 8 bases, J by 0 bases, and the region joining them spans 10 bases. The germline V gene (reference sequence) provides CDR1 LNHDA and CDR2 SQIVND. Including the terminal cysteine and phenylalanine, the CDR3 comprises 14 residues. The CDR3 DNA has 42 bases and is translated from base 1. All of the isolated RNA was reverse transcribed with the High Capacity cDNA Reverse Transcription Kit, so expressed TCRB transcripts were sequenced. Deep immunoSEQ sequencing was applied to naive, central memory and regulatory T cell samples, giving an average of about 3.4 million total reads per sample. After sorted cells were lysed in RLT buffer, RNA was extracted with DNase-treated RNeasy Micro or Mini kits, with the choice depending on cell number. To prevent cross-contamination, every cell subset was processed on its own, while patient and healthy donor samples were processed together. The immunoSEQ multiplex PCR was used to amplify TCRB sequences from cDNA, generating 87-bp fragments that spanned the CDR3 region. Sequencing of the amplicons was done on the Illumina HiSeq platform. Per the source publication's procedure: PCR bias was computationally corrected using synthetic template baselines, reads within Hamming distance 2 were collapsed, and singletons that could not be merged were discarded. Reads were aligned against IMGT to assign V, D and J genes, CDR3 length and insertions or deletions at six rearrangement sites. Within each subset, clonotype counts were normalized to sorted cell number, and only after that were true diversity and Gini coefficients computed with the tcR R package. The overlap coefficient, calculated on TCRB nucleotide sequences, was used to measure repertoire sharing. Not all clones reach the TCRdb copy of this immuneACCESS table, which keeps in-frame sequences only. Checked studies attribute under half of the gap to unresolved V genes and leave the rest unexplained. V, J and clone size derive from that table, while D and trimming were established from the DNA sequence. This sample lists 310,000 or so clones; about a tenth were detected once. 1% of the sample goes to the ten largest clones.

This clone was seen a handful of times. The target of this receptor is not known. Base qualities were left out, and no much larger clone turns up one base away. The chain is assembled from TRBV19 and TRBJ2-2, with a weak D call of TRBD2 (6 bases match). This clonotype originated in a man aged 30-40 years with type 1 diabetes. The sample was central memory CD4+ T cells from blood. The CDR3 region: CASSKRANTGELFF. The DNA is as follows: TGTGCCAGTTCAAAGCGGGCGAACACCGGGGAGCTGTTTTTT.